The following is a T cell receptor (beta chain) sequence with its context. Sequencing was performed with immunoSEQ multiplex PCR; in TCRdb, only in-frame clones are kept and a portion is missing. The top ten clones hold 3.5% to 4% of a sample with roughly 79,000 clones, around 83% of them seen once. These data are taken from a study of blood T cell repertoires in COVID-19. At the level of the study: Acute and convalescent COVID-19 samples came from the United States, Italy and Spain. From T cells, B-cell-depleted T cells, or PBMCs came the material, which was cDNA or gDNA.

CDR3 length equals 14 residues. From germline, CDR1 is SEHNR and CDR2 FQNEAQ (reference sequence). V was shortened by 6 bases and J by 0 bases, with 11 bases between the two germline ends. J is TRBJ2-5 and V is TRBV7-9, with D possibly matching TRBD1 (5 bases). Sample: peripheral blood. The receptor was isolated from a man aged 45-65 years with acute or convalescent COVID-19. CDR3 in DNA: TGTGCCAGCAGAATCCAGGGATACCAAGAGACCCAGTACTTC. This codes for CASRIQGYQETQYF.